This TCR beta chain was sequenced for a study of blood T cell repertoires in COVID-19. Whole-study context: Whether acute or convalescent, the COVID-19 samples came from the United States, Italy and Spain. PBMCs, B-cell-depleted T cells, or T cells provided the cDNA or gDNA that made up the material.

The CDR3 has 13 amino acids. The germline gives CDR1 SQVTM, CDR2 ANQGSEA. With 7 bases removed from V and 0 bases from J, the gap between germline ends came to 11 bases. Followed over time, Seattle patients had been enrolled while infection was active. Per the original data handling: Amplified reference gene primers provided the basis for estimating nucleated cell counts. TCRdb's copy holds only in-frame clones and misses some; the assay was immunoSEQ multiplex PCR. That table is the source of V, J and clone size, and D and trimming were worked out from the DNA. The sample shows about 160,000 clones, about 88% of them seen only once.

Sequenced input: peripheral blood. The V and J genes are TRBV29-1 and TRBJ2-3, with D possibly matching TRBD1 (6 bases). The clonotype originates from a woman aged 45 to 65 with COVID-19, enrolled during active disease. CDR3 sequence: CSAHGTSTDTQYF. The CDR3 region has the DNA TGCAGCGCCCACGGGACAAGCACAGATACGCAGTATTTT.